This TCR beta chain was captured by sequencing in a study of neurological immune-mediated disorders. The study, taken as a whole, reports: Patients with HTLV-1-associated myelopathy had the highest level of TCR clonal expansion, whereas patients with multiple sclerosis had the lowest level, falling beneath the level found in healthy controls.

The cDNA was synthesized by means of template-switch 5'RACE, which was carried out with 10-nucleotide random UMIs. From 15-18 subjects, over 190 million TCR-beta sequences were obtained in each sequencing run. One entry per CDR3 protein results from TCRdb running MiXCR on the 5' RACE reads. Of roughly 39,000 distinct CDR3 sequences listed, 4.8% are singletons. Sorted libraries came from 1 million CD4+ or CD8+ T cells. This CDR3 region has 14 residues. Germline values: CDR1 LGHNA, CDR2 YSLEER. V gave up 1 base and J gave up 4 bases, with 8 bases separating them. This clonotype showed up many times. Its antigen remains unidentified.

The source material was CD4+ T cells from blood. V gene TRBV4-3 combines with J gene TRBJ1-3; D gene uncertain. The receptor was isolated from a man younger than 35 in good health. The CDR3 sequence is CASSQGASGNTIYF. CDR3 bases: TGCGCCAGCAGCCAAGGGGCGAGCGGAAACACCATATATTTT.